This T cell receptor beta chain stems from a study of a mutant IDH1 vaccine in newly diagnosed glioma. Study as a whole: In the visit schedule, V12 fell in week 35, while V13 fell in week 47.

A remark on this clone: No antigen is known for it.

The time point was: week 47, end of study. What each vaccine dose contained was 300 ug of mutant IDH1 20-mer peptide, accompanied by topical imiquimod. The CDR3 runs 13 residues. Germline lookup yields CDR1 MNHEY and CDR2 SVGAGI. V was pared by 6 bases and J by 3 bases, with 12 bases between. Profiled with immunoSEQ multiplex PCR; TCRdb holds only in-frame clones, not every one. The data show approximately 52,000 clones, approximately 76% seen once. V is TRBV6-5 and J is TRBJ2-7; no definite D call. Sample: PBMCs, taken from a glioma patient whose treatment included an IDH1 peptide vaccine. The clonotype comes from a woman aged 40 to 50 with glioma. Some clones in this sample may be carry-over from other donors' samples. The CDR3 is CASRLFSDYEQYF. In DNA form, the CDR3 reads TGTGCCAGCAGGCTATTCTCCGACTACGAGCAGTACTTC.